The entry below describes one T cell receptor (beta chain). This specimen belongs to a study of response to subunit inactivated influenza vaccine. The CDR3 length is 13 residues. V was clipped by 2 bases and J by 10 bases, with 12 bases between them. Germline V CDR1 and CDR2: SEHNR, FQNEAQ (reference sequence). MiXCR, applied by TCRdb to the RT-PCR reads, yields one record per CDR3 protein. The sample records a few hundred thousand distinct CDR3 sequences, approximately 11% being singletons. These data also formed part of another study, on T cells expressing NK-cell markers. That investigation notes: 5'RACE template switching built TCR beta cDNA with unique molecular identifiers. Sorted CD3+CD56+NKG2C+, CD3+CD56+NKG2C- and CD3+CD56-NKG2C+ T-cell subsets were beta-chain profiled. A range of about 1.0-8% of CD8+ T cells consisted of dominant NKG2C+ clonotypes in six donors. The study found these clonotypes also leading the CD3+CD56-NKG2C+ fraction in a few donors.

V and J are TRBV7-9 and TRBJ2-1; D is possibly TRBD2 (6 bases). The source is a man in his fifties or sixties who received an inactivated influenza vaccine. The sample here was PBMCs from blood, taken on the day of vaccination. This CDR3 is CASSLPGTHEQFF. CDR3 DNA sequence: TGTGCCAGCAGCTTACCCGGGACTCACGAGCAGTTCTTC.